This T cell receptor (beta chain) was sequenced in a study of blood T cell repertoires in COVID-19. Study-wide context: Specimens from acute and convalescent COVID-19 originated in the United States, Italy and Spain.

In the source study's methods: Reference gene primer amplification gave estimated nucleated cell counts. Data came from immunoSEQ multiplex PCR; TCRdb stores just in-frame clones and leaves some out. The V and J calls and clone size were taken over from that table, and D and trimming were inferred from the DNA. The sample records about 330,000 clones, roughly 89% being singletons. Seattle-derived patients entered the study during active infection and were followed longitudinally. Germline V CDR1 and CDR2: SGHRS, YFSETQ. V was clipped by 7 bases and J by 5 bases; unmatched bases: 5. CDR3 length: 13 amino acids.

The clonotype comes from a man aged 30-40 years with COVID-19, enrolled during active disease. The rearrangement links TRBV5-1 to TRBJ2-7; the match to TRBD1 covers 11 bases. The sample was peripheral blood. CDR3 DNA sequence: TGCGCCAGCCGGGGACAGGGGGTAAACGAGCAGTACTTC. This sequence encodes CASRGQGVNEQYF. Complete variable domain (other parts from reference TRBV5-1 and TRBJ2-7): KAGVTQTPRYLIKTRGQQVTLSCSPISGHRSVSWYQQTPGQGLQFLFEYFSETQRNKGNFPGRFSGRQFSNSRSEMNVSTLELGDSALYLCASRGQGVNEQYFGPGTRLTVT.